Listed below are T cell receptor beta chains from one sample, sequenced in a study of shared clonotypes between healthy human individuals. Assay used: immunoSEQ multiplex PCR; TCRdb lists only in-frame clones, some missing. The sample carries roughly 850,000 clones, 95% to 97% recorded once. Sequencing was carried out using naive CD8+ T cells sorted from blood. The origin of the receptors is a man aged 25-45 years in good health. The CDR3 runs from the conserved cysteine through the conserved F or W. A D gene is named only where the DNA matches it firmly. Where a row states a size, it is once, few, many or the class of an expanded clone; other rows omit it.

j_gene,len,v_gene,abundance,d_gene,CDR3nt,CDR3aa
TRBJ2-7,13,TRBV11-3,-,TRBD2,TGTGCCAGCAGCGCGGGACTAGCAGGCGAGCAGTACTTC,CASSAGLAGEQYF
TRBJ2-5,14,TRBV6-5,-,-,TGTGCCAGCAGTTACTCGGGAGAGGGGGAGACCCAGTACTTC,CASSYSGEGETQYF
TRBJ2-7,17,TRBV7-9,once,TRBD2,TGTGCCAGCAGAGTACTAGCGGGAGCATCCCTAGTCGACGAGCAGTACTTC,CASRVLAGASLVDEQYF
TRBJ2-1,15,TRBV27,-,TRBD2,TGTGCCAGCAGTTTAGGGCTAGCGGGAAGCAATGAGCAGTTCTTC,CASSLGLAGSNEQFF
TRBJ2-3,16,TRBV5-1,-,TRBD2,TGCGCCAGCAGCTTCGGACTAGCGGGGAACACAGATACGCAGTATTTT,CASSFGLAGNTDTQYF
TRBJ2-6,17,TRBV7-8,-,-,TGTGCCAGCAGCTTGGTGGGCTTAGCCTCTGGGGCCAACGTCCTGACTTTC,CASSLVGLASGANVLTF
TRBJ2-3,14,TRBV18,-,-,TGTGCCAGCTCACCGGTCTATAGCGACGATACGCAGTATTTT,CASSPVYSDDTQYF
TRBJ2-7,13,TRBV19,once,-,TGTGCCAGTAGTTCGGGGCCCTCCTACGAGCAGTACTTC,CASSSGPSYEQYF
TRBJ1-2,16,TRBV15,-,-,TGTGCCACCAGCCCAGAGCGGGGCGGCGGCTCGTATGGCTACACCTTC,CATSPERGGGSYGYTF
TRBJ2-3,14,TRBV5-1,once,-,TGCGCCAGCAGCTTGGTTTCCTCCACAGATACGCAGTATTTT,CASSLVSSTDTQYF
TRBJ1-1,15,TRBV27,-,TRBD1,TGTGCCAGCAGTTCCCTAGGACAGGGGCCCACTGAAGCTTTCTTT,CASSSLGQGPTEAFF
TRBJ2-1,16,TRBV18,-,-,TGTGCCAGCCGATTGGTGGGGGTTGGGCCCTACAATGAGCAGTTCTTC,CASRLVGVGPYNEQFF
TRBJ1-5,16,TRBV5-4,-,-,TGTGCCAGCAGCTTGGGTGGGCTAGGCAACAATCAGCCCCAGCATTTT,CASSLGGLGNNQPQHF
TRBJ2-1,14,TRBV11-3,-,-,TGTGCCAGCAGCCCGAGGGTAGGCTACAATGAGCAGTTCTTC,CASSPRVGYNEQFF
TRBJ2-7,13,TRBV15,-,-,TGTGCCACCAGCGGGGACACCGGCTACGAGCAGTACTTC,CATSGDTGYEQYF
TRBJ2-5,14,TRBV7-8,-,-,TGTGCCAGCAATCGCAATACATACCAAGAGACCCAGTACTTC,CASNRNTYQETQYF
TRBJ2-2,16,TRBV5-5,-,TRBD1,TGTGCCAGCAGCTCTAGGACAGGTCCGGACACCGGGGAGCTGTTTTTT,CASSSRTGPDTGELFF
TRBJ2-7,12,TRBV19,once,-,TGTGCCAGTAGCGGAGGGCCCTACGAGCAGTACTTC,CASSGGPYEQYF
TRBJ1-2,14,TRBV4-1,-,-,TGCGCCAGCAGCCAAGCGCAAGGGGACTATGGCTACACCTTC,CASSQAQGDYGYTF
TRBJ2-1,11,TRBV27,-,-,TGTGCCAGCCTTGGCGGGGATGAGCAGTTCTTC,CASLGGDEQFF
TRBJ1-1,14,TRBV6-5,-,TRBD1,TGTGCCAGCAGTGAGACAGGGGAGGGCACTGAAGCTTTCTTT,CASSETGEGTEAFF
TRBJ2-7,14,TRBV9,once,-,TGTGCCAGCGGGCCTTACCGGAGCACCTACGAGCAGTACTTC,CASGPYRSTYEQYF
TRBJ1-2,15,TRBV4-3,once,-,TGCGCCAGCAGCCAATACTTGGGAGGTGGCTATGGCTACACCTTC,CASSQYLGGGYGYTF
TRBJ2-1,21,TRBV4-3,once,-,TGCGCCAGCAGCCAAGACCTTCCATGGGAGACGGACGATCTACCCTACAATGAGCAGTTCTTC,CASSQDLPWETDDLPYNEQFF
TRBJ2-7,17,TRBV14,-,-,TGTGCCAGCAGCCAAGATGGAAGGGGGGCTCGTTCCTACGAGCAGTACTTC,CASSQDGRGARSYEQYF
TRBJ2-7,14,TRBV29-1,once,-,TGCAGCGTTGAAGTAGGGGACGTAGCCTACGAGCAGTACTTC,CSVEVGDVAYEQYF
TRBJ2-1,16,TRBV11-1,-,-,TGTGCCAGCAGCTTAGTGCGGGACAGCTTCTACAATGAGCAGTTCTTC,CASSLVRDSFYNEQFF
TRBJ2-7,15,TRBV7-9,once,TRBD1,TGTGCCAGCAGCTTAGTGCAGGGGGCGTCCGATGAGCAGTACTTC,CASSLVQGASDEQYF
TRBJ2-5,17,TRBV18,-,-,TGTGCCAGCTCACCACCAGACACATTGCTGGGGCAAGAGACCCAGTACTTC,CASSPPDTLLGQETQYF
TRBJ2-5,15,TRBV28,once,TRBD1,TGTGCCAGCAGTGCCGGGACAGGGGGCCAAGAGACCCAGTACTTC,CASSAGTGGQETQYF
TRBJ2-7,14,TRBV9,-,-,TGTGCCAGCAGCGGAGGGACATTCGCCTACGAGCAGTACTTC,CASSGGTFAYEQYF
TRBJ1-5,14,TRBV2,-,TRBD1,TGTGCCGGGGCGAACAGGGGAAGCAATCAGCCCCAGCATTTT,CAGANRGSNQPQHF
TRBJ2-7,14,TRBV9,-,TRBD1,TGTGCCAGCAGCGTAGAGGGACAGGGCTACGAGCAGTACTTC,CASSVEGQGYEQYF
TRBJ2-7,12,TRBV5-4,-,TRBD2,TGTGCCAGCAGCCGCGGACTAGACGAGCAGTACTTC,CASSRGLDEQYF
TRBJ2-5,15,TRBV7-9,-,-,TGTGCCAGCAGCTTGCCCGGAGTAACCCAAGAGACCCAGTACTTC,CASSLPGVTQETQYF
TRBJ2-3,16,TRBV28,-,TRBD1,TGTGCCAGCAGTGGCAGGGACAGCGAATCCACAGATACGCAGTATTTT,CASSGRDSESTDTQYF
TRBJ1-2,13,TRBV7-2,-,-,TGTGCCAGCAGCACGGACAAGAACTATGGCTACACCTTC,CASSTDKNYGYTF
TRBJ2-7,15,TRBV27,-,TRBD1,TGTGCCAGCAGTCCTCGACCGGGACAGGGGTACGAGCAGTACTTC,CASSPRPGQGYEQYF
TRBJ2-7,15,TRBV9,-,TRBD2,TGTGCCAGCAGCCTCCTCGGGACTAGCGGATACGAGCAGTACTTC,CASSLLGTSGYEQYF
TRBJ2-2,19,TRBV12-5,-,-,TGTGCTAGTGGTTTTCACGACGCGGTGGGAGCGGCCCTCCTGGGGGAGCTGTTTTTT,CASGFHDAVGAALLGELFF
TRBJ2-1,16,TRBV4-3,-,TRBD2,TGCGCCAGCAGCCTGCGCCGACTAGCGGTCTACAATGAGCAGTTCTTC,CASSLRRLAVYNEQFF